The 18 T cell receptor beta chains below were found in one sample sequenced in a study of CXCR3-negative and CXCR3-positive naive CD8 T cells. The libraries of TRB cDNA were constructed through 5' RACE using UMI labels. TCRdb re-called the 5' RACE reads and shows each CDR3 protein once, DNA omitted. This sample lists just over 60,000 distinct CDR3 sequences; its ten largest clones have more than 4%. The sample comprised naive CXCR3- CD8+ T cells from blood. Stated subset: CD45RO-CCR7+CD27+CD95- naive CD8+ T cells lacking CXCR3 (TNR3-). The receptors here all came from a human donor in good health. Some clones in this sample may be carry-over from other donors' samples.

J is TRBJ2-7 and V is TRBV12-3 or TRBV12-4; there is no DNA to check the TCRdb D call of TRBD1. The CDR3 totals 15 residues. CDR3 sequence: CASTPGHSGTYEQYF.

The V and J genes are TRBV20-1 and TRBJ1-1. Looked up from germline, CDR1 is DFQATT and CDR2 is SNEGSKA (reference sequence). CDR3 size: 13 residues. The CDR3 loop is CSARVQMNTEAFF.

This chain links TRBV28 with TRBJ2-7; TCRdb names TRBD1, which stays unverified in the absence of DNA. CDR1 is MDHEN and CDR2 is SYDVKM in the germline V gene. The CDR3 totals 13 residues. The CDR3: CASSRGRGDEQYF.

This rearrangement joins TRBV7-8 to TRBJ1-1; TCRdb reports TRBD1, a call that lacks DNA to check it against. From germline, CDR1 is SGHVS and CDR2 FQNEAQ. The CDR3 consists of 16 residues. This CDR3 reads CASSFARTGGNTEAFF.

The chain links TRBV14 to TRBJ2-3; the D gene TCRdb calls, TRBD2, cannot be checked with no DNA. This CDR3 is 17 amino acids long. From germline, CDR1 is SGHDN and CDR2 FVKESK. The CDR3 is CASSQEEGLHHTDTQYF.

The chain uses TRBV19 and TRBJ2-1; lacking DNA, the TRBD1 call made by TCRdb goes unchecked. CDR3 length equals 16 residues. Germline assignment: CDR1 LNHDA and CDR2 SQIVND (reference sequence). The CDR3 loop is CASSLIPGQGGHEQFF. Complete variable domain (other parts from reference TRBV19 and TRBJ2-1): DGGITQSPKYLFRKEGQNVTLSCEQNLNHDAMYWYRQDPGQGLRLIYYSQIVNDFQKGDIAEGYSVSREKKESFPLTVTSAQKNPTAFYLCASSLIPGQGGHEQFFGPGTRLTVL.

The rearrangement joins TRBV7-2 to TRBJ2-1. This CDR3 has 15 amino acids. Germline loops: CDR1 SGHTA, CDR2 FQGNSA. CDR3: CASSLTRFGYNEQFF.

The chain joins TRBV29-1 to TRBJ2-7; absent DNA, TCRdb's TRBD2 call cannot be checked. This CDR3 contains 13 residues. Germline V gene lookup returns CDR1 SQVTM and CDR2 ANQGSEA. The chain's CDR3 is CSGGGGISYEQYF.

The chain recombines TRBV6-4 with TRBJ2-3; the TRBD2 assignment by TCRdb is unverifiable without DNA. The CDR3 spans 16 residues. CDR1 MRHNA and CDR2 SNTAGT come from the germline V gene. The CDR3 here is CASSEAGTSSADTQYF.

The chain has TRBV7-6 and TRBJ2-3; TCRdb gives TRBD1 as the D gene, but with no DNA this cannot be confirmed. Germline assignment: CDR1 SGHVS and CDR2 FNYEAQ. The CDR3 sequence is 15 residues long. CDR3 region: CASSLEQGPTDTQYF.

V is TRBV10-3 and J is TRBJ2-3. This CDR3 contains 15 residues. Germline CDR1 reads ENHRY; CDR2 reads SYGVKD. CDR3: CAISAMELDTDTQYF.

This chain connects TRBV6-6 to TRBJ1-5. The CDR3 contains 11 residues. CDR1 and CDR2 (germline): MNHNY, SVGAGI (reference sequence). The CDR3 loop is CASSSNQPQHF.

This chain uses TRBV12-3 or TRBV12-4 with TRBJ2-3; TCRdb selects TRBD1, and the lack of DNA leaves this call unchecked. CDR3 length: 14 amino acids. The CDR3 is CASSLAGTGGTQYF.

This chain uses TRBV5-1 with TRBJ2-3; the TRBD1 assignment by TCRdb is unverifiable without DNA. The CDR3 spans 16 residues. Germline values: CDR1 SGHRS, CDR2 YFSETQ. This CDR3 reads CACSPTGDRVTDTQYF.

The CDR3 is CASTLGAPSNEQFF. The chain recombines TRBV6-2 or TRBV6-3 with TRBJ2-1; TCRdb gives TRBD1 as the D gene, but with no DNA this cannot be confirmed. The V gene's germline CDR1 is MNHEY and CDR2 SVGEGT. CDR3 size: 14 residues.

The chain recombines TRBV5-1 with TRBJ2-7; with no DNA, the TCRdb D assignment of TRBD1 cannot be verified. The CDR3 is made up of 16 amino acids. The germline gives CDR1 SGHRS, CDR2 YFSETQ. This chain's CDR3 is CASSLSDSGGTYEQYF.

The chain combines TRBV7-2 with TRBJ2-7; no DNA is available, so the TRBD1 call from TCRdb remains unchecked. The CDR3 runs 16 residues. CDR1 is SGHTA and CDR2 is FQGNSA in the germline V gene. CDR3 sequence: CASSPTGTGGIYEQYF.

This chain's CDR3 is CASSFTTGDNEKLFF. The V and J genes are TRBV27 and TRBJ1-4; no DNA is available, so the TRBD1 call from TCRdb remains unchecked. This CDR3 has 15 residues. The V gene's germline CDR1 is MNHEY and CDR2 SMNVEV (reference sequence).